These 21 T cell receptor beta chains originate from one sample sequenced in a study of post-analysis software for immune sequencing data. General study findings and limits: When patients were compared with controls, four to six TRBV segments were more frequent, TRBV5-6, TRBV5-1 and TRBV20-1 among them.

cDNA libraries of TCR beta carried unique molecular identifiers. MiXCR, applied by TCRdb to the PCR reads, yields one record per CDR3 protein. Seen here are hundreds of thousands of distinct CDR3 sequences, 55% to 60% observed once, and the top ten hold about 11%. Their target antigens are unknown. The sequencing sample was made of blood. Receptors originate from a girl aged 2 to 9 with multiple sclerosis.

The chain recombines TRBV9 with TRBJ2-1; 8 bases fit TRBD2. V lost 0 bases, J lost 5 bases, and 10 bases stayed unmatched. Germline CDR1 SGDLS, CDR2 YYNGEE. CDR3 length: 17 amino acids. In DNA, the CDR3 is TGTGCCAGCAGCGTAGTCCTGGGGGGACTAGAAAACAATGAGCAGTTCTTC. This codes for CASSVVLGGLENNEQFF. The variable domain in full, with the rest retrieved from reference TRBV9 and TRBJ2-1, is DSGVTQTPKHLITATGQRVTLRCSPRSGDLSVYWYQQSLDQGLQFLIQYYNGEERAKGNILERFSAQQFPDLHSELNLSSLELGDSALYFCASSVVLGGLENNEQFFGPGTRLTVL.

The rearrangement joins TRBV11-3 to TRBJ2-1, with TRBD2 identical over 8 bases. The CDR3 consists of 15 residues. Germline V gene data show CDR1 as SGHNT and CDR2 as YENEEA. J lost 6 bases, V lost 5 bases, and 9 bases had no gene match. Here the CDR3 reads CASSPRDSGVNEQFF. The CDR3 region has the DNA TGTGCCAGCAGCCCCCGGGATAGCGGGGTCAATGAGCAGTTCTTC.

The chain uses TRBV29-1 and TRBJ1-1; TRBD1 matches at 9 bases. The CDR3 length is 15 residues. With 5 bases clipped from V and 7 bases from J, the junction kept 14 bases outside the gene matches. In germline, CDR1 is SQVTM, CDR2 ANQGSEA. CDR3 in amino acids: CSVLILRDREFEAFF. DNA of the CDR3: TGCAGCGTTTTAATACTTCGGGACAGGGAATTTGAAGCTTTCTTT.

This clonotype was counted between two and nine times. The chain couples TRBV7-8 to TRBJ2-5, with 12 positions matching TRBD2. CDR1 SGHVS and CDR2 FQNEAQ come from the germline V gene. The ends lost 5 bases at V and 4 bases at J; junction bases unmatched: 8. This CDR3 region has 16 residues. The CDR3 is CASSPRTSGNGETQYF. The CDR3 DNA reads as TGTGCCAGCAGCCCACGGACTAGCGGGAACGGAGAGACCCAGTACTTC.

This clonotype was counted only a few times. The rearrangement links TRBV4-2 to TRBJ2-5; D not certain. The CDR3 sequence is 14 residues long. Germline V CDR1 and CDR2: LGHNA, YNFKEQ. Trimming took off 1 base at V and 2 bases at J, with 8 bases between the two ends. The CDR3 DNA is TGTGCCAGCAGCCAAGGACGCGGTCAAGAGACCCAGTACTTC. Protein: CASSQGRGQETQYF.

The chain links TRBV20-1 to TRBJ2-5, with TRBD1 as a possible D gene (6 bases). CDR1 is DFQATT and CDR2 is SNEGSKA in the germline V gene (reference sequence). The CDR3 has 15 residues. Trimming left V 5 bases short and J 2 bases short, with 18 bases between. For the CDR3, the DNA is TGCAGTGCTTCCCAAGGGGGTGGGGGACAAGAGACCCAGTACTTC. It codes for CSASQGGGGQETQYF.

The chain employs TRBV7-2 and TRBJ2-3, with 9 bases that match TRBD1. Trimming removed 0 bases from V and 4 bases from J; junction bases left unmatched: 5. This CDR3 comprises 16 residues. Germline V CDR1 and CDR2: SGHTA, FQGNSA. The CDR3 protein is CASSLAGQGLADTQYF. CDR3 DNA: TGTGCCAGCAGCTTAGCGGGACAGGGATTGGCAGATACGCAGTATTTT. Together with reference TRBV7-2 and TRBJ2-3, the CDR3 gives the full variable domain: GAGVSQSPSNKVTEKGKDVELRCDPISGHTALYWYRQSLGQGLEFLIYFQGNSAPDKSGLPSDRFSAERTGGSVSTLTIQRTQQEDSAVYLCASSLAGQGLADTQYFGPGTRLTVL.

Only a few counts were recorded for this clonotype. This sequence joins TRBV24-1 and TRBJ2-1, with TRBD1 identical over 11 bases. The CDR3 contains 21 residues. Germline-derived CDR1 and CDR2 are KGHDR and SFDVKD. V dropped 0 bases and J dropped 8; count of bases not matched to a gene: 20. For the CDR3, the DNA is TGTGCCACCAGTGATTTGCGGTACGGACAGGGGGCTGGCGGGGGTATCGATGAGCAGTTCTTC. Translated, it gives CATSDLRYGQGAGGGIDEQFF.

V is TRBV6-1 and J is TRBJ2-1, with D perhaps matching TRBD1 (6 bases). V was shortened by 8 bases and J by 3 bases, with 11 bases between the two germline ends. Germline CDR1 reads MNHNS; CDR2 reads SASEGT. The CDR3 runs to 13 residues. CDR3: CASSDSLYNEQFF. CDR3 coding DNA: TGTGCCAGCTCGGACAGCCTCTACAATGAGCAGTTCTTC.

The chain recombines TRBV5-1 with TRBJ2-5; D is ambiguous. The CDR3 length is 15 residues. V was cut by 4 bases and J by 5 bases, with 18 bases left in between. Germline CDR1 reads SGHRS; CDR2 reads YFSETQ. The CDR3 sequence is CASSIGPEPRETQYF. In DNA form, the CDR3 reads TGCGCCAGCAGCATAGGACCCGAACCCCGGGAGACCCAGTACTTC.

The V and J genes are TRBV6-4 and TRBJ2-5; 7 bases align to TRBD2. This CDR3 region has 15 residues. CDR1 is MRHNA and CDR2 is SNTAGT in the germline V gene. V shed 2 bases, J shed 11 bases, and the junction held 14 bases outside the gene matches. For the CDR3, the DNA is TGTGCCAGCAGTGACCGGCTAGCGGTAACCAATGAGCAGTACTTC. Its translation is CASSDRLAVTNEQYF.

With regard to this clonotype: The junction does not match germline at one end; this may be a read error. The rearrangement links TRBV25-1 to TRBJ1-1, with D possibly being TRBD1 (6 bases). Germline loops: CDR1 MGHDK, CDR2 SYGVNS. CDR3 length: 17 amino acids. CDR3 region: CASSESLGGGMNTEAFF. In nucleotides, the CDR3 is TGTGCCAGCAGTGAATCACTCGGAGGGGGAATGAACACTGAAGCCTTCTTT.

The chain links TRBV13 to TRBJ2-5; the match to TRBD2 covers 12 bases. The DNA matches TRBJ2-7 better at its end, which makes the J call doubtful. CDR1 and CDR2 from the germline V gene are PRHDT and FYEKMQ (reference sequence). This CDR3 has 18 amino acids. The CDR3 spells CASSSNTRTSGVSYEQYF. CDR3 nucleotide sequence: TGTGCCAGCAGCTCAAACACCAGGACTAGCGGGGTCTCCTACGAGCAGTACTTC.

The chain uses TRBV5-1 and TRBJ2-1, with D possibly TRBD2 on 5 matching bases. The CDR3 contains 15 residues. V lost 3 bases, J lost 4 bases, and 14 bases lay in between. Germline V lookup: CDR1 SGHRS, CDR2 YFSETQ. This CDR3 is CASSSRPGGYNEQFF. CDR3 bases: TGCGCCAGCAGCTCTCGACCTGGCGGGTACAATGAGCAGTTCTTC. Complete variable domain (other parts from reference TRBV5-1 and TRBJ2-1): KAGVTQTPRYLIKTRGQQVTLSCSPISGHRSVSWYQQTPGQGLQFLFEYFSETQRNKGNFPGRFSGRQFSNSRSEMNVSTLELGDSALYLCASSSRPGGYNEQFFGPGTRLTVL.

The genes are TRBV2 and TRBJ1-1; 11 bases match TRBD1. Germline CDR1 and CDR2: SNHLY and FYNNEI. The CDR3 runs to 16 residues. V shed 5 bases and J 1 base; nucleotides not matched to a gene: 6. The CDR3 loop is CASSIPGQGGNTEAFF. The DNA for the CDR3 is TGTGCCAGCAGTATACCGGGACAGGGGGGGAACACTGAAGCTTTCTTT.

In the case of this clonotype: The junction departs from germline at one end; a sequencing error may be responsible. The CDR3 bases are TGTGTCATCAGGGGGACGGACAATCCCGAGCAGTACTTC. This translates into CVIRGTDNPEQYF. The chain joins TRBV10-3 to TRBJ2-7; 7 bases map to TRBD1. The germline CDR1 and CDR2 sequences are ENHRY and SYGVKD. The CDR3 runs to 13 residues.

This rearrangement joins TRBV5-1 to TRBJ2-1; D may be TRBD2 (5 bases). Germline V gives CDR1 SGHRS, CDR2 YFSETQ. The V and J ends lost 1 base and 10 bases respectively, with 15 bases between them. The CDR3 has 14 amino acids. In DNA, the CDR3 is TGCGCCAGCAGCTTGATTCCCCGGACGGGAGAGCAGTTCTTC. Its protein product is CASSLIPRTGEQFF.

This sequence joins TRBV4-3 and TRBJ2-4, with a possible D match to TRBD2 (6 bases). Germline CDR1 LGHNA, CDR2 YSLEER. This CDR3 spans 18 amino acids. The V gene lost 3 bases and the J gene lost 6 bases, with 24 bases spanning the gap. CDR3 amino acids: CASSQELGERPGGNIQYF. The CDR3 nucleotides read TGCGCCAGCAGCCAGGAGCTCGGGGAGCGCCCCGGGGGAAACATTCAGTACTTC.

With regard to this clonotype: An end of the junction does not agree with germline; a read error may underlie this. The chain recombines TRBV29-1 with TRBJ2-7; D is uncertain. Germline values: CDR1 SQVTM, CDR2 ANQGSEA. The CDR3 consists of 13 residues. CDR3 nucleotides: TGCAGCGTTGGTAAGGGAAACACCTACAAGCAGTACTTC. Translated: CSVGKGNTYKQYF.

The chain uses TRBV7-3 and TRBJ1-2, with a possible D match to TRBD1 (5 bases). Trimming took 3 bases from V and 2 from J, leaving 19 bases between them. The CDR3 extends over 17 amino acids. The V gene's germline CDR1 is SGHTA and CDR2 FQGTGA. In nucleotides, the CDR3 is TGTGCCAGCAGCTTCCGGCCGCGGGACGTCCGGAACTATGGCTACACCTTC. Translated, it gives CASSFRPRDVRNYGYTF.

The genes are TRBV20-1 and TRBJ1-1, with a possible D match to TRBD1 (6 bases). The CDR3 extends over 14 amino acids. V was shortened by 1 base and J by 3 bases, with 12 bases between the two germline ends. Germline values: CDR1 DFQATT, CDR2 SNEGSKA (reference sequence). CDR3 loop: CSARVGQSYTEAFF. CDR3 coding DNA: TGCAGTGCTAGAGTTGGACAGTCCTACACTGAAGCTTTCTTT.